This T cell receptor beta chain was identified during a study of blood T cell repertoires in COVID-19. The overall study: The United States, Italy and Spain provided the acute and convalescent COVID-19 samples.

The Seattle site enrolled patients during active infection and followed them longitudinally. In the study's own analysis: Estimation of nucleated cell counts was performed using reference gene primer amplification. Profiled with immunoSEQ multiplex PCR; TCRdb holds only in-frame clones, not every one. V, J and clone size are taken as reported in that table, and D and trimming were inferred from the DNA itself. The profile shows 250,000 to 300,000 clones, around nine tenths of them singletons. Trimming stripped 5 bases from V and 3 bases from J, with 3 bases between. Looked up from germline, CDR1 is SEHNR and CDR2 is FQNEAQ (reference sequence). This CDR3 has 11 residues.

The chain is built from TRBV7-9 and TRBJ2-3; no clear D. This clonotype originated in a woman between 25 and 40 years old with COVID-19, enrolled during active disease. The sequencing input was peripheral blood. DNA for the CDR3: TGTGCCAGCAGCCGTACAGATACGCAGTATTTT. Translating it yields CASSRTDTQYF.